The 21 T cell receptor beta chains in this list originate from one sample, sequenced in a study of shared clonotypes between healthy human individuals (dated by TCRdb to 2020 to 2022). The library came from the immunoSEQ multiplex PCR assay. Imported from immuneACCESS, the table was reduced by TCRdb to in-frame sequences with V and J called. These copies leave out some clones; in studies compared against another copy, an unresolved V gene accounts for under half, and the cause of the remainder is not known. The sample profile shows 2 million to 2.5 million clones; 90% to 95% of them were found once. Jointly, the top ten make up 0.35% to 0.45% of the sample. Sequenced sample: naive CD4+ T cells from PBMCs. The cell subset or site label corresponds to: CD45RA+ positively selected. Every receptor here comes from a man aged 18 to 29 in good health. Some clones in this sample may be carry-over from other donors' samples.

The V and J genes are TRBV19 and TRBJ2-6; no clear D. V lost 0 bases to trimming and J lost 0 bases, with 3 bases between them. The CDR3 is made up of 15 amino acids. Per germline, CDR1 LNHDA and CDR2 SQIVND (reference sequence). CDR3 region: CASSIDSSGANVLTF. The CDR3 DNA follows: TGTGCCAGTAGTATAGACAGCTCTGGGGCCAACGTCCTGACTTTC. The entire variable domain, with the rest obtained from reference TRBV19 and TRBJ2-6, is as follows: DGGITQSPKYLFRKEGQNVTLSCEQNLNHDAMYWYRQDPGQGLRLIYYSQIVNDFQKGDIAEGYSVSREKKESFPLTVTSAQKNPTAFYLCASSIDSSGANVLTFGAGSRLTVL.

The table lists this clone with a few counts. Other DNA sequences in this specimen translate into the identical CDR3. The chain has TRBV28 and TRBJ1-3; D uncertain. The CDR3 is 12 residues long. The ends were cut back, 2 bases at V and 3 bases at J, with 2 bases in the middle. Germline V gives CDR1 MDHEN, CDR2 SYDVKM. CDR3 region: CASSLSGNTIYF. As DNA, the CDR3 is TGTGCCAGCAGTTTAAGTGGAAACACCATATATTTT. Supplemented by reference TRBV28 and TRBJ1-3, the full variable domain reads DVKVTQSSRYLVKRTGEKVFLECVQDMDHENMFWYRQDPGLGLRLIYFSYDVKMKEKGDIPEGYSVSREKKERFSLILESASTNQTSMYLCASSLSGNTIYFGEGSWLTVV.

The rearrangement joins TRBV6-6 to TRBJ1-2, with D hard to call. With 8 bases removed from V and 8 bases from J, the gap between germline ends came to 9 bases. The length of the CDR3 is 10 residues. Germline lookup yields CDR1 MNHNY and CDR2 SVGAGI (reference sequence). The CDR3 spells CASRGNGYTF. In nucleotides, the CDR3 is TGTGCCAGCCGAGGGAACGGCTACACCTTC.

The genes are TRBV27 and TRBJ2-7, with 10 bases aligning to TRBD2. V was pared by 6 bases and J by 4 bases, with 9 bases of the junction left unmatched. The length of the CDR3 is 15 residues. Germline CDR1 is MNHEY and CDR2 is SMNVEV (reference sequence). The DNA of the CDR3 is TGTGCCAGCAGGCGTTCTAGCGGGAGTCAGTACGAGCAGTACTTC. Its translation is CASRRSSGSQYEQYF.

The gene calls are TRBV14 and TRBJ2-1; D may be TRBD1 or TRBD2 (5 bases each). This CDR3 is 17 amino acids long. Germline values: CDR1 SGHDN, CDR2 FVKESK. V was trimmed by 3 bases and J by 5 bases, leaving 20 bases between them. As DNA, the CDR3 is TGTGCCAGCAGCCAGAGGGGCTACGAAACCCGCAACAATGAGCAGTTCTTC. Translating gives CASSQRGYETRNNEQFF. The full variable domain, in which reference TRBV14 and TRBJ2-1 provide the parts outside the CDR3, is EAGVTQFPSHSVIEKGQTVTLRCDPISGHDNLYWYRRVMGKEIKFLLHFVKESKQDESGMPNNRFLAERTGGTYSTLKVQPAELEDSGVYFCASSQRGYETRNNEQFFGPGTRLTVL.

The genes are TRBV28 and TRBJ1-2, with TRBD1 identical over 8 bases. V was pared by 6 bases and J by 4 bases, with 10 bases of the junction left unmatched. This CDR3 region has 15 residues. The V gene's germline CDR1 is MDHEN and CDR2 SYDVKM. CDR3: CASSHQGARGYGYTF. For the CDR3, the DNA is TGTGCCAGCAGCCATCAGGGGGCGCGGGGCTATGGCTACACCTTC.

This rearrangement joins TRBV15 to TRBJ2-7; D might be TRBD1 or TRBD2, each matching 5 bases. Germline CDR1 reads LNHNV; CDR2 reads YYDKDF (reference sequence). This CDR3 contains 15 residues. Trimming left V 4 bases short and J 0 bases short, with 13 bases between. For the CDR3, the DNA is TGTGCCACCAGCACCCGGACGGGGCACTCCTACGAGCAGTACTTC. Its protein product is CATSTRTGHSYEQYF.

The chain employs TRBV6-1 and TRBJ2-1; possibly TRBD2 for D (5 bases). CDR1 and CDR2 (germline): MNHNS, SASEGT. Deletions cut 6 bases from V and 7 bases from J, with 19 bases between. CDR3 length: 15 residues. For the CDR3, the DNA is TGTGCCAGCAGAGAGAGGACCTTCGGCGGGAATGAGCAGTTCTTC. Translated, it gives CASRERTFGGNEQFF.

CDR3 nucleotide sequence: TGTGCCAGCAGCTGGACAGGGGGCTACGAGCAGTACTTC. It yields the protein CASSWTGGYEQYF. V gene TRBV5-4 combines with J gene TRBJ2-7, with 10 nucleotides matching TRBD1. The CDR3 has 13 residues. J gave up 3 bases and V 3 bases, and 0 bases lay outside the gene matches. The germline gives CDR1 SGHNT, CDR2 YYREEE (reference sequence).

This chain joins TRBV28 and TRBJ2-4; D is tentatively TRBD1 or TRBD2 (5 bases each). V lost 2 bases and J 6 bases, leaving 14 bases between the germline ends. CDR3 size: 15 residues. The germline V gene has CDR1 MDHEN and CDR2 SYDVKM. This CDR3 reads CASSLQLAGTNIQYF. The CDR3 DNA reads TGTGCCAGCAGTTTACAACTGGCCGGGACAAACATTCAGTACTTC.

The gene calls are TRBV10-3 and TRBJ1-4; the D is unclear. The germline V gene encodes CDR1 ENHRY and CDR2 SYGVKD. The CDR3 spans 18 residues. Trimming took off 2 bases at V and 0 bases at J, with 16 bases between the two ends. The CDR3 reads CAISEGPGEDATNEKLFF. CDR3 bases: TGTGCCATCAGTGAGGGGCCAGGAGAGGATGCAACTAATGAAAAACTGTTTTTT.

Worth noting for this clone: Other nucleotide sequences from this sample produce the same CDR3. The chain combines TRBV6-1 with TRBJ1-3, with 8 bases that match TRBD1. CDR1 MNHNS and CDR2 SASEGT come from the germline V gene. This CDR3 is built from 14 residues. After removal of 6 bases from V and 0 bases from J, the junction contained 1 base not matched to a gene. CDR3 nucleotide sequence: TGTGCCAGCAGACAGGGGGGCTCTGGAAACACCATATATTTT. This translates into CASRQGGSGNTIYF.

The rearrangement uses TRBV11-1 and TRBJ2-5; perhaps TRBD2 as D (5 bases). Germline assignment: CDR1 SGHAT and CDR2 FQDESV (reference sequence). Between the trimmed V and J ends, which lost 1 base and 0 bases, there was a span of 6 bases. The CDR3 totals 14 residues. DNA of the CDR3: TGTGCCAGCAGCTTAGTAGCGTACCAAGAGACCCAGTACTTC. It yields the protein CASSLVAYQETQYF.

V gene TRBV18 combines with J gene TRBJ1-4, with 9 bases matching TRBD1. The ends lost 5 bases at V and 2 bases at J; junction bases unmatched: 12. CDR1 and CDR2 (germline): KGHSH, LQKENI. The CDR3 is 18 amino acids. The CDR3 nucleotides are TGTGCCAGCTCAAACCGACCGGGACAGGGAGTTACTAATGAAAAACTGTTTTTT. Residues: CASSNRPGQGVTNEKLFF.

The V call is TRBV28, the J call TRBJ2-5; D is unresolved. Germline V CDR1 and CDR2: MDHEN, SYDVKM. V was trimmed by 5 bases and J by 7 bases, leaving 11 bases between them. CDR3 size: 12 residues. The CDR3: CASSLGFRTQYF. The CDR3 nucleotides are TGTGCCAGCAGTCTCGGGTTTCGGACCCAGTACTTC.

This chain uses TRBV6-1 with TRBJ1-5, with no clear D. V lost 8 bases and J 6 bases, leaving 14 bases between the germline ends. The CDR3 is 13 residues long. In germline, CDR1 is MNHNS, CDR2 SASEGT. The CDR3 is CASAGSTAQPQHF. CDR3 nucleotides: TGTGCCAGCGCCGGATCCACCGCTCAGCCCCAGCATTTT.

V and J are TRBV19 and TRBJ1-2, with D unresolved. The germline V and J ends were trimmed by 9 bases and 0 bases, with 14 bases remaining between them. The CDR3 runs 14 residues. CDR1 LNHDA and CDR2 SQIVND come from the germline V gene (reference sequence). CDR3 sequence: CASAVQSANYGYTF. The CDR3 DNA reads TGTGCCAGCGCTGTACAGTCAGCTAACTATGGCTACACCTTC.

The chain carries TRBV19 and TRBJ1-1, with D perhaps matching TRBD1 (6 bases). Germline CDR1 and CDR2: LNHDA and SQIVND (reference sequence). There are 13 residues in the CDR3. V lost 9 bases and J 2 bases, leaving 13 bases between the germline ends. CDR3 sequence reads: CASPNRANTEAFF. The CDR3 nucleotides are TGTGCCAGCCCGAACAGGGCCAACACTGAAGCTTTCTTT.

This chain links TRBV5-4 with TRBJ2-1, with 10 bases aligning to TRBD2. CDR3 length: 15 amino acids. After removal of 0 bases from V and 9 bases from J, the junction contained 6 bases not matched to a gene. Germline CDR1 and CDR2: SGHNT and YYREEE (reference sequence). This CDR3 reads CASSLVAGGPGEQFF. The CDR3 DNA reads TGTGCCAGCAGCTTGGTAGCGGGGGGTCCAGGTGAGCAGTTCTTC.

The chain has TRBV5-1 and TRBJ2-5, with D possibly TRBD2 on 5 matching bases. Germline-derived CDR1 and CDR2 are SGHRS and YFSETQ. Trimming left V 4 bases short and J 2 bases short, with 15 bases between. CDR3 length: 15 residues. In nucleotides, the CDR3 is TGCGCCAGCAGCCCGCTTGGAGGTCGTCAAGAGACCCAGTACTTC. Translated, it gives CASSPLGGRQETQYF.

The V and J genes are TRBV11-3 and TRBJ2-7, with 8 bases identical to TRBD2. This CDR3 has 14 residues. CDR1 SGHNT and CDR2 YENEEA come from the germline V gene. V dropped 3 bases and J dropped 2; count of bases not matched to a gene: 3. The CDR3 region is CASSFGGRPYEQYF. The CDR3 DNA is TGTGCCAGCAGCTTTGGCGGGAGGCCCTACGAGCAGTACTTC. Based on the CDR3 plus reference TRBV11-3 and TRBJ2-7, the full variable domain is EAGVVQSPRYKIIEKKQPVAFWCNPISGHNTLYWYLQNLGQGPELLIRYENEEAVDDSQLPKDRFSAERLKGVDSTLKIQPAELGDSAVYLCASSFGGRPYEQYFGPGTRLTVT.